This T cell receptor (beta chain) appears in the sequencing data of a study of cytomegalovirus exposure and HLA in healthy donors. Researchers ran the PCR with 60 Vbeta and 13 Jbeta primers. The assay was immunoSEQ multiplex PCR, and TCRdb's table has in-frame clones only and misses some. The table has about 180,000 clones, around 80% seen once. Germline V gene lookup returns CDR1 SQVTM and CDR2 ANQGSEA. J gave up 7 bases and V 7 bases, and 11 bases lay outside the gene matches. The CDR3 has 13 amino acids. The source material was PBMCs. This receptor was obtained from a girl aged 2-10 years in good health and CMV-seropositive. The chain carries TRBV29-1 and TRBJ1-2; 8 nucleotides line up with TRBD1. As DNA, the CDR3 is TGCAGCGCCTCCGGACAGGGAATTGGTGGCTACACCTTC. This codes for CSASGQGIGGYTF.